This T cell receptor beta chain was recovered during a study of CD8+CD57+ T cells in acquired aplastic anemia (dated by TCRdb to between 2017 and 2018). Some background on the complete study: DNA extracted from sorted CD4+ and CD8+ cells had a mean of about 3.2 ug, with a range of roughly 0.2 to 30 ug. Healthy donor samples averaged approximately 9.8 million reads for CD4+ and fewer than 12 million for CD8+ cells.

Genomic DNA served as template for TCR beta VDJ combination and CDR3 sequence profiling. TCR repertoire sequencing was run on an Illumina HiSeq 2000. In the authors' own workflow: TRBV/TRBJ rearrangement plots, CDR3 size and DJ length profiles, and Simpson's diversity index were used to assess repertoires. The most abundant DNA sequence in the deep sequencing data was taken as the immunodominant clone. CDR3 amino acid sequences were checked for sharing between subjects and were compared against published repertoires and the VDJdb database. TCRdb ran its own pipeline on the public reads, namely fastp trimming at Q25 and MiXCR clone calling, and kept in-frame beta chains. Merged by CDR3 protein, the rows form single entries marked with the most common genes and DNA. The V and J calls and clone size are TCRdb's, not the authors'. The sample includes 100,000 to 150,000 distinct CDR3 sequences, with around two fifths observed a single time. Jointly, the top ten make up 8% to 8.5% of the sample.

The investigation overall reported the following: Between patients and healthy controls, no significant difference in CD8+ Simpson's diversity was found (P=0.060). Fewer than 30 CD8+ CDR3 sequences were found in both patients and controls but appeared to be highly expressed in patients and within the immunodominant clones of the patients.

In this study, sorted CD4+ and CD8+ T cells from the blood of healthy subjects and of severe aplastic anemia patients had their TCR repertoires deep-sequenced. Ficoll-Paque density gradient centrifugation was used to isolate peripheral blood mononuclear cells. Before DNA extraction, CD4+ and CD8+ T cells were sorted by FACS or by magnetic beads. CDR1 and CDR2 were assigned from the germline V gene (reference sequence) as SEHNR and FQNEAQ. Inclusive of the bounding cysteine and phenylalanine, the CDR3 is 15 residues long. This entry keeps only the CDR3 DNA: 45 bases, framed from base 1. Trimming accounts for 5 bases at V and 2 bases at J, while the number of junction bases matched to no gene is 8. Comment on this clonotype: Its antigen is not yet known. Per-nucleotide qualities are absent, and no much larger clonotype sits a single base away.

The TCR originated in a human donor in good health, serving as a control. Sequenced sample: sorted CD4+, CD8+, or CD8+CD57+ T cells (not recorded which) from PBMCs. The chain couples TRBV7-9 to TRBJ2-7; the junction holds 8 bases that match TRBD1. CDR3 loop: CASSVGTGYPYEQYF. The nucleotide sequence is TGTGCCAGCAGCGTAGGGACAGGCTACCCCTACGAGCAGTACTTC.